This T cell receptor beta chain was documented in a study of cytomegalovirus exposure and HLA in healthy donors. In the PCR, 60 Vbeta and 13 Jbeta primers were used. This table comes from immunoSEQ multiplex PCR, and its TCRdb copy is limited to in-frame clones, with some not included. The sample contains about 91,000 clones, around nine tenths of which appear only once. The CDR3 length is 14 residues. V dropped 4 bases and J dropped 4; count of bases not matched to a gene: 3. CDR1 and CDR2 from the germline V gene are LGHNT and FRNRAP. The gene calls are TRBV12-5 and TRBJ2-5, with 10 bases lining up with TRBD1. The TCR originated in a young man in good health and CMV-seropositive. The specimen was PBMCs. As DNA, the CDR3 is TGTGCTAGTGGTTCCGGACAGGGGGGAGAGACCCAGTACTTC. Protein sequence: CASGSGQGGETQYF.